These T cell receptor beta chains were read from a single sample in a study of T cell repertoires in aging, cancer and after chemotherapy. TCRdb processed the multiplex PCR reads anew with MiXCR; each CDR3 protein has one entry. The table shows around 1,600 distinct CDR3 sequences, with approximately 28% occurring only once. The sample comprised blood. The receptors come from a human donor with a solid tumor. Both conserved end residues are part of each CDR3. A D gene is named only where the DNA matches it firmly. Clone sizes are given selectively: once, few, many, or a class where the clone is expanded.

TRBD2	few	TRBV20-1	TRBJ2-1	CSARGGASESYNEQFF	TGCAGTGCTAGGGGAGGGGCTAGCGAATCCTACAATGAGCAGTTCTTC
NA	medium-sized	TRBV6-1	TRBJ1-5	CASSEYARVNQPQHF	TGTGCCAGCAGTGAATACGCAAGGGTAAATCAGCCCCAGCATTTT
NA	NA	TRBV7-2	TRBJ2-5	CASRRPPVGTQYF	TGTGCCAGCAGACGCCCTCCCGTAGGGACCCAGTACTTC
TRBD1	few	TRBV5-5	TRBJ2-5	CASSPWVGRGIGTQYF	TGTGCCAGCAGCCCGTGGGTGGGCAGGGGGATTGGGACCCAGTACTTC
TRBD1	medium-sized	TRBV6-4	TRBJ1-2	CASSDGTGEAHGYTF	TGTGCCAGCAGTGACGGGACAGGGGAGGCGCATGGCTACACCTTC
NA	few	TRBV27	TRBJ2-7	CASSRGFFDEQYF	TGTGCCAGCAGTCGGGGTTTTTTCGACGAGCAGTACTTC
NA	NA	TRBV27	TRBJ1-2	CASRTGVGGAYGYTF	TGTGCCAGCAGGACGGGGGTTGGAGGGGCCTATGGCTACACCTTC
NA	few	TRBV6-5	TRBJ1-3	CASSSLGTVVRGNTIYF	TGTGCCAGCAGTTCCCTGGGGACGGTGGTGAGGGGAAACACCATATATTTT
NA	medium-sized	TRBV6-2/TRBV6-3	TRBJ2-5	CASSYSSVPSETQYF	TGTGCCAGCAGTTACTCGAGTGTCCCCTCAGAGACCCAGTACTTC
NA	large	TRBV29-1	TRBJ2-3	CSVVGGITDTQYF	TGCAGCGTTGTAGGGGGGATCACAGATACGCAGTATTTT
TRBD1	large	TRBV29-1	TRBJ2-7	CSARPGGSYEQYF	TGCAGCGCCAGGCCAGGGGGCTCCTACGAGCAGTACTTC
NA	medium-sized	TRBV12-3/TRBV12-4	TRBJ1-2	CASSFVGRADAYGYTF	TGTGCCAGCAGTTTCGTGGGGAGGGCCGATGCGTATGGCTACACCTTC
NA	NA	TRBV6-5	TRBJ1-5	CASSFLGQPQHF	TGTGCCAGCAGTTTCCTAGGGCAGCCCCAGCATTTT
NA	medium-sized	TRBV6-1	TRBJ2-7	CASRKDSYEQYF	TGTGCCAGCAGAAAGGACAGCTACGAGCAGTACTTC
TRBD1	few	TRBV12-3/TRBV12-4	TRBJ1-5	CASSPGQHSNQPQHF	TGTGCCAGCAGTCCGGGACAGCATAGCAATCAGCCCCAGCATTTT
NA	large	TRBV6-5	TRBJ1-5	CASSRSGPSYDQPQHF	TGTGCCAGCAGTAGATCGGGACCCTCCTACGATCAGCCCCAGCATTTT
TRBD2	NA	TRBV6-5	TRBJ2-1	CASSASSGSSSEQFF	TGTGCCAGCAGTGCCTCTAGCGGGAGCAGCAGTGAGCAGTTCTTC
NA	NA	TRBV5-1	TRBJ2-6	CASSKGSYSSGANVLTF	TGCGCCAGCAGCAAGGGGTCGTACAGCTCTGGGGCCAACGTCCTGACTTTC
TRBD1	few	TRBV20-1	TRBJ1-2	CSARVRGGLYGYTF	TGCAGTGCTAGAGTGAGAGGGGGCTTGTATGGCTACACCTTC
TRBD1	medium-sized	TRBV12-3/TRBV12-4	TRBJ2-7	CASSLYSGQEHEQYF	TGTGCCAGCAGTTTATATTCGGGACAGGAACACGAGCAGTACTTC
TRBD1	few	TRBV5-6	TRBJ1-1	CASSLGQRTGITEAFF	TGTGCCAGCAGCCTTGGCCAAAGGACAGGGATAACTGAAGCTTTCTTT
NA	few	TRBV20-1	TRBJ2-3	CSARNPRGTDTQYF	TGCAGTGCTAGGAATCCCCGAGGCACAGATACGCAGTATTTT
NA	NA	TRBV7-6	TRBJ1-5	CASSRGWLNQNSAQHF	TGTGCCAGCAGCCGTGGGTGGCTCAACCAAAACTCAGCCCAGCATTTT
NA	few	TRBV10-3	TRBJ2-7	CAISWDSYEQYF	TGTGCCATCAGTTGGGACTCCTACGAGCAGTACTTC
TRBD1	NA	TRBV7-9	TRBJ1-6	CASSSTDRGYNSPLHF	TGTGCCAGCAGCTCGACGGACAGGGGGTATAATTCACCCCTCCACTTT
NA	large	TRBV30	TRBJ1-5	CAWNSQGRNQPQHF	TGTGCCTGGAACTCGCAGGGAAGAAATCAGCCCCAGCATTTT
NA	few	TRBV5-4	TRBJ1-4	CASSLEQTGEKLFF	TGTGCCAGCAGCTTGGAGCAGACGGGTGAAAAACTGTTTTTT
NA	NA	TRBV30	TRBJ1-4	CAWRISNKKLFF	TGTGCCTGGAGAATATCTAATAAAAAACTGTTTTTT
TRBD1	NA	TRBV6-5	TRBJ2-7	CASSLIGTGMHEQYF	TGCGCCAGCAGTTTGATCGGGACAGGGATGCACGAGCAGTACTTC
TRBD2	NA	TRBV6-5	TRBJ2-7	CASSISGRTYEQYF	TGTGCCAGCTCGATTAGCGGGAGGACCTACGAGCAGTACTTC
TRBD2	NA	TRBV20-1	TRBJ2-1	CSARDRLAGEQFF	TGCAGTGCTAGAGATCGACTAGCGGGCGAGCAGTTCTTC
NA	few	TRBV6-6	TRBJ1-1	CASSYGMNTEAFF	TGTGCCAGCAGTTATGGGATGAACACTGAAGCTTTCTTT
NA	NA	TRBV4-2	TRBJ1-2	CASSYGGVLDYGYTF	TGTGCCAGCAGCTATGGGGGGGTTTTGGATTATGGCTACACCTTC
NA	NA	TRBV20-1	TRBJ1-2	CSARASQGFYGYTF	TGCAGTGCTAGAGCATCCCAGGGCTTCTATGGCTACACCTTC
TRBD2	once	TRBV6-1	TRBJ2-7	CASSERRGTDIYEQYF	TGTGCCAGCAGTGAAAGGCGGGGGACGGACATCTACGAGCAGTACTTC
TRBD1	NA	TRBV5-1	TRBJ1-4	CASSLWGQGAEKLFF	TGCGCCAGCAGCTTGTGGGGACAGGGGGCGGAAAAACTGTTTTTT
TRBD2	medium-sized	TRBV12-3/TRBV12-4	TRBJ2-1	CASSFVLAGGIDEQFF	TGTGCCAGCAGTTTTGTCCTAGCGGGGGGGATCGATGAGCAGTTCTTC
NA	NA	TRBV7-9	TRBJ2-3	CASSFKTVSTDTQYF	TGTGCCAGCAGCTTTAAAACGGTTAGCACAGATACGCAGTATTTT
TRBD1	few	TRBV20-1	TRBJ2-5	CSARVGDSQETQYF	TGCAGTGCTAGAGTAGGGGACAGCCAAGAGACCCAGTACTTC
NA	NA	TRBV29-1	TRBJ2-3	CGGQSTDTQYF	TGCGGCGGCCAGAGCACAGATACGCAGTATTTT
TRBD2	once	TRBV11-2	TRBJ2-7	CASSRARGSGRVQYF	TGTGCCAGCAGCCGAGCTCGGGGTAGCGGGAGGGTGCAGTACTTC
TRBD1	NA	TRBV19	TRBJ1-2	CTSSPPGQERYYGYTF	TGTACCAGTAGTCCGCCTGGACAGGAACGCTACTATGGCTACACCTTC
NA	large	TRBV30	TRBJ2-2	CAWVGGTGELFF	TGTGCCTGGGTAGGGGGCACCGGGGAGCTGTTTTTT
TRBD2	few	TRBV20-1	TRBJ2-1	CSPSGTRRYNEQFF	TGCAGTCCTTCAGGGACTAGACGTTACAATGAGCAGTTCTTC
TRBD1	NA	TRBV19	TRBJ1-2	CASSPPGQERYYGYTF	TGTGCCAGTAGTCCGCCTGGACAGGAACGCTACTATGGCTACACCTTC
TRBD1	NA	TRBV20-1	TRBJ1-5	CSAKDRGYQPQHF	TGCAGTGCTAAAGACAGGGGGTATCAGCCCCAGCATTTT
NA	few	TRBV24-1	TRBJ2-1	CATSDAQGGGGYNEQFF	TGTGCCACCAGTGATGCCCAAGGGGGAGGGGGTTACAATGAGCAGTTCTTC
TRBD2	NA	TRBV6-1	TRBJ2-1	CASSVGVAGGLSYNEQFF	TGTGCCAGCAGTGTGGGAGTAGCGGGAGGGCTTTCCTACAATGAGCAGTTCTTC